The present TCR beta chain was sequenced within a study of post-analysis software for immune sequencing data. For the study at large: Relapsing-remitting, secondary progressive and progressive-relapsing forms of multiple sclerosis all featured among disease courses.

Findings and limits, study-wide: There was significantly lower normalized Chao1 diversity in multiple sclerosis patients than in controls. Roughly 5 TRBV segments, TRBV5-6, TRBV5-1 and TRBV20-1 among them, were found more frequent in patients than controls. With F measure, samples from one preparation batch clustered together strongly.

CDR1 and CDR2 from the germline V gene are SGHTA and FQGNSA. This CDR3 comprises 18 residues. The ends were cut back, 1 base at V and 2 bases at J, with 18 bases in the middle. Built from TCR beta cDNA, the libraries had unique molecular identifiers in them. TCRdb processed the PCR reads anew with MiXCR; each CDR3 protein has one entry. Of about 800,000 distinct CDR3 sequences in the sample, roughly 29% were seen once. About this clonotype itself: Antigen specificity is unknown.

This receptor was taken from a girl under 18 with multiple sclerosis. Material: blood. This sequence joins TRBV7-2 and TRBJ2-1; D might be TRBD1 (6 bases). The CDR3 sequence is CASSLVNQGQGTYNEQFF. The CDR3 region has the DNA TGTGCCAGCAGCTTAGTGAACCAGGGGCAGGGAACCTACAATGAGCAGTTCTTC.